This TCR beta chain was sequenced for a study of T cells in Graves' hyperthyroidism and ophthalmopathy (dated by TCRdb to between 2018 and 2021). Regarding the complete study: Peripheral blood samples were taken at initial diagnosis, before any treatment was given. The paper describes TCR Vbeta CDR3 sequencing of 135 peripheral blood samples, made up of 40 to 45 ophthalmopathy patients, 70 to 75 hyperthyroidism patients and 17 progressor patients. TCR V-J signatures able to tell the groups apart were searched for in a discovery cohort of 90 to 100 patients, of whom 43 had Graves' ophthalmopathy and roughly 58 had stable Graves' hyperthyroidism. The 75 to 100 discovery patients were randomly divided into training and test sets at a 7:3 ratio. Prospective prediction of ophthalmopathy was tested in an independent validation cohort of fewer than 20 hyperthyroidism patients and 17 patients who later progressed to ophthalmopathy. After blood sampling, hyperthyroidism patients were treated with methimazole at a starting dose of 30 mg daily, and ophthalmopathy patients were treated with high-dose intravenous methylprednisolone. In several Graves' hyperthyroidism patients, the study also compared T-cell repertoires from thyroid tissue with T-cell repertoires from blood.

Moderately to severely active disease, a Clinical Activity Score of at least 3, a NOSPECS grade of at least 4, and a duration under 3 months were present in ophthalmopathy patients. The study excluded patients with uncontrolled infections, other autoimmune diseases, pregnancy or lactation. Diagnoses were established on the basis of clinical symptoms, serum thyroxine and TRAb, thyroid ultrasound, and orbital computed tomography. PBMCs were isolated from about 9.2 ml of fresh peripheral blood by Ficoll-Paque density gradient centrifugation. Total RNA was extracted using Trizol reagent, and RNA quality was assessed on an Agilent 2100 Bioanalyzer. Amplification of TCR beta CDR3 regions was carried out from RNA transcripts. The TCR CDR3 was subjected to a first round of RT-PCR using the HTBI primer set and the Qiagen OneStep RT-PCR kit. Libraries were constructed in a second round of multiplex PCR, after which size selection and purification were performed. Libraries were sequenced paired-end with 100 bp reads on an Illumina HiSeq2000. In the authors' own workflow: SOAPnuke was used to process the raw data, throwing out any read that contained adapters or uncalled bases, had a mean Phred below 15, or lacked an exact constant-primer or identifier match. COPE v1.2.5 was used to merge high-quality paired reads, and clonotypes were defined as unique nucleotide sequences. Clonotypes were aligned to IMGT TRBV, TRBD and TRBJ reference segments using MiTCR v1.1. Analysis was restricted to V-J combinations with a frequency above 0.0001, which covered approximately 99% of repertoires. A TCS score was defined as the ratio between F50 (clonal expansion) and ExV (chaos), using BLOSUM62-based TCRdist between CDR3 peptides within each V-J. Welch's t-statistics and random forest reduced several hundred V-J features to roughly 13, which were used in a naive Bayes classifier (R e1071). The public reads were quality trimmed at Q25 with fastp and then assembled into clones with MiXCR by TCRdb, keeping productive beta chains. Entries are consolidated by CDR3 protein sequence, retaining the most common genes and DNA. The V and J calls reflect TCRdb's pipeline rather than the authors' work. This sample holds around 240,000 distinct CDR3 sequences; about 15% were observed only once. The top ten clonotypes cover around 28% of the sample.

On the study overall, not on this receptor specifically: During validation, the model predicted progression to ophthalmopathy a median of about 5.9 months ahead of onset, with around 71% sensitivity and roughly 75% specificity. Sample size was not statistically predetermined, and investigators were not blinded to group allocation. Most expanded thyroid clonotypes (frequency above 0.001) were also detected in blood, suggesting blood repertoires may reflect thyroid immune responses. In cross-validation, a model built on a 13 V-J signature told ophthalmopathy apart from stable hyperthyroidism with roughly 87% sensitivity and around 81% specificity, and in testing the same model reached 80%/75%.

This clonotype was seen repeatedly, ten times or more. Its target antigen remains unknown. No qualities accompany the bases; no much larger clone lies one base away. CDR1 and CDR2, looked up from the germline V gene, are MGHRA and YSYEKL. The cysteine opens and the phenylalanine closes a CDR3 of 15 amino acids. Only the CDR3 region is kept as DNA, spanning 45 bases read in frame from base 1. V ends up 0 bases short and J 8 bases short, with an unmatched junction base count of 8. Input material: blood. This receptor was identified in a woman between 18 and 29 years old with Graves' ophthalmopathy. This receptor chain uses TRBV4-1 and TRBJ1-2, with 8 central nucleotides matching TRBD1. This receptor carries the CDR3 CASSQDRQGALGYTF. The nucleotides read TGCGCCAGCAGCCAAGATCGGCAGGGGGCGCTGGGCTACACCTTC.